This T cell receptor beta chain originates from a study of T cell changes during pregnancy in multiple sclerosis. Assay used: immunoSEQ multiplex PCR; TCRdb lists only in-frame clones, some missing. The data show 35,000 or so clones, approximately 90% seen once. This specimen consisted of peripheral blood, obtained in the second trimester of pregnancy. The sequence came from a female donor in good health, enrolled as a control in a pregnancy study.

DNA of the CDR3: TGTGCCAGCAGTGAAGCGGACAGGGTGGCCTATGGCTACACCTTC. Translating it yields CASSEADRVAYGYTF. V is TRBV6-1 and J is TRBJ1-2, with 8 positions matching TRBD1. The length of the CDR3 is 15 residues. Looked up from germline, CDR1 is MNHNS and CDR2 is SASEGT. V lost 0 bases, J lost 4 bases, and 4 bases stayed unmatched.